Presented here are 5 T cell receptor beta chains from one specimen sequenced in a study of cytomegalovirus exposure and HLA in healthy donors. PCR amplification relied on 60 Vbeta primers (plus 13 Jbeta primers). Only in-frame clones appear in the TCRdb table, and some are missing; sequencing was by immunoSEQ multiplex PCR. In the table there are 170,000 or so clones, approximately 86% of which are singletons. The sequencing input was PBMCs. All receptors derive from a woman aged 18 to 35 in good health and CMV-seronegative.

The chain combines TRBV28 with TRBJ1-2; 8 bases line up with TRBD1. This CDR3 region has 13 residues. Unmatched junction bases numbered 12, after V lost 6 bases and J lost 12 bases. Germline V CDR1 and CDR2: MDHEN, SYDVKM. The CDR3 protein is CASRSSGTGSHTF. CDR3 bases: TGTGCCAGCAGGAGCTCCGGGACAGGCTCCCACACCTTC.

This clone appeared a few times. J is TRBJ2-7 and V is TRBV12-5; 7 bases line up with TRBD2. The CDR3 is 16 residues long. In germline, CDR1 is LGHNT, CDR2 FRNRAP. Losses at the gene ends were 5 bases for V and 2 bases for J; bases not matched to a gene: 12. The CDR3 sequence: CASGPGSGGGAYEQYF. Written as DNA, the CDR3 is TGTGCTAGTGGTCCAGGGAGTGGCGGGGGTGCCTACGAGCAGTACTTC. The full variable domain, completed using reference TRBV12-5 and TRBJ2-7, is DARVTQTPRHKVTEMGQEVTMRCQPILGHNTVFWYRQTMMQGLELLAYFRNRAPLDDSGMPKDRFSAEMPDATLATLKIQPSEPRDSAVYFCASGPGSGGGAYEQYFGPGTRLTVT.

The rearrangement links TRBV6-1 to TRBJ2-7; D is perhaps TRBD1 (6 bases). The length of the CDR3 is 15 residues. CDR1 MNHNS and CDR2 SASEGT come from the germline V gene. Trimming stripped 3 bases from V and 0 bases from J, with 12 bases between. CDR3 coding DNA: TGTGCCAGCAGTGAGGACAGCCAGCTCTCCTACGAGCAGTACTTC. Its translation: CASSEDSQLSYEQYF.

This rearrangement joins TRBV28 to TRBJ2-1, with D perhaps TRBD1 (5 bases). This CDR3 has 14 amino acids. V was trimmed by 0 bases and J by 10 bases, leaving 13 bases between them. The germline gives CDR1 MDHEN, CDR2 SYDVKM. CDR3 residues: CASSLWANQGEQFF. In DNA form, the CDR3 reads TGTGCCAGCAGTTTATGGGCAAACCAGGGAGAGCAGTTCTTC.

The chain is built from TRBV5-1 and TRBJ2-3; 9 positions agree with TRBD2. Unmatched junction bases numbered 8, after V lost 4 bases and J lost 2 bases. From germline, CDR1 is SGHRS and CDR2 YFSETQ. The CDR3 is 16 amino acids. CDR3 region: CASSKVRLAVTDTQYF. CDR3 nucleotides: TGCGCCAGCAGCAAGGTTAGACTAGCGGTCACAGATACGCAGTATTTT. Filled out from reference TRBV5-1 and TRBJ2-3, the complete variable domain reads KAGVTQTPRYLIKTRGQQVTLSCSPISGHRSVSWYQQTPGQGLQFLFEYFSETQRNKGNFPGRFSGRQFSNSRSEMNVSTLELGDSALYLCASSKVRLAVTDTQYFGPGTRLTVL.